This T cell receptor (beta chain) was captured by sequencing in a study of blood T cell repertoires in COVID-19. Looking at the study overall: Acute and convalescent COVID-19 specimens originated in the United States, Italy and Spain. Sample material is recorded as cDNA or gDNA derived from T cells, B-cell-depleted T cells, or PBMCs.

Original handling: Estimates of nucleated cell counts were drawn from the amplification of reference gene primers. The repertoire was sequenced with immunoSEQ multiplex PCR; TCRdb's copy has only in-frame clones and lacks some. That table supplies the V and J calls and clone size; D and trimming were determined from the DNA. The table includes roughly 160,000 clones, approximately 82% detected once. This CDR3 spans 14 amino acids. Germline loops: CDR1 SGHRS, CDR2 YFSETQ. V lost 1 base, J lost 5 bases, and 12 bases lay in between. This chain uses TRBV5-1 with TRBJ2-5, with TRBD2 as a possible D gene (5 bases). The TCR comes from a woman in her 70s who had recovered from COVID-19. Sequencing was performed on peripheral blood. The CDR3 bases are TGCGCCAGCAGCTTGCGGCTAGCTCAGGAGACCCAGTACTTC. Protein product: CASSLRLAQETQYF. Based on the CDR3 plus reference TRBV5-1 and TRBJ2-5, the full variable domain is KAGVTQTPRYLIKTRGQQVTLSCSPISGHRSVSWYQQTPGQGLQFLFEYFSETQRNKGNFPGRFSGRQFSNSRSEMNVSTLELGDSALYLCASSLRLAQETQYFGPGTRLLVL.